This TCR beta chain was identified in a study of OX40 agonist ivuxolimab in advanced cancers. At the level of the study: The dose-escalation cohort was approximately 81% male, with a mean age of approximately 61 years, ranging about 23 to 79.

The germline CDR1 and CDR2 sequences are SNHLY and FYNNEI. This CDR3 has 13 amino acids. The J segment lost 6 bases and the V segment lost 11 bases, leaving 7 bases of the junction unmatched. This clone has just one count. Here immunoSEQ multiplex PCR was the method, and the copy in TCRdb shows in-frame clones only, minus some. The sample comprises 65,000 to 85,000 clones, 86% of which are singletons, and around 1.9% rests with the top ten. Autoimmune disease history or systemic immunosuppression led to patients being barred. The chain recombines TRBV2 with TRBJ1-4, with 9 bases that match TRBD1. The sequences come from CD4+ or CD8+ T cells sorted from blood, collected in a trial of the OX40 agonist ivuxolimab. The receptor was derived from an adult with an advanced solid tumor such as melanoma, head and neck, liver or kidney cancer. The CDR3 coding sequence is TGTGCCTCCCACAGGGGGCAGGATGAAAAACTGTTTTTT. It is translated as CASHRGQDEKLFF.